The 7 T cell receptor beta chains below all came from one sample that was sequenced in a study of cytomegalovirus exposure and HLA in healthy donors. The PCR contained 60 Vbeta and 13 Jbeta primers. Some clones are missing from TCRdb's copy, which holds only in-frame ones; the method was immunoSEQ multiplex PCR. The data show 100,000 or so clones, 76% seen once. Sequencing was carried out using PBMCs. Receptors originate from a woman aged 40 to 55 in good health and CMV-seropositive.

In its sample, this clone was seen once. This chain joins TRBV5-6 and TRBJ2-2; D perhaps matches TRBD1 (5 bases). V was clipped by 3 bases and J by 1 base, with 10 bases between them. Germline V gives CDR1 SGHDT, CDR2 YYEEEE. The CDR3 consists of 15 residues. The CDR3 loop reads CASSSGHQNTGELFF. DNA for the CDR3: TGTGCCAGCAGCTCTGGACACCAGAACACCGGGGAGCTGTTTTTT.

The gene calls are TRBV4-1 and TRBJ1-2, with 7 bases identical to TRBD1. V lost 3 bases and J lost 2; bases outside the gene matches: 6. In germline, CDR1 is MGHRA, CDR2 YSYEKL. The CDR3 is made up of 15 amino acids. The CDR3 DNA sequence: TGCGCCAGCAGCCATACAACAGGGGAGAACTATGGCTACACCTTC. It is translated as CASSHTTGENYGYTF.

The chain is built from TRBV5-1 and TRBJ1-6; a possible D gene is TRBD1 (6 bases). The CDR3 is 14 residues long. The ends were cut back, 3 bases at V and 7 bases at J, with 11 bases in the middle. Germline V gene sequence: CDR1 SGHRS, CDR2 YFSETQ. As DNA, the CDR3 is TGCGCCAGCAGCTCGGACAGCCAGAATTCACCCCTCCACTTT. This sequence encodes CASSSDSQNSPLHF.

This chain connects TRBV27 to TRBJ2-7; D is possibly TRBD1 (5 bases). V lost 4 bases and J 3 bases, leaving 31 bases between the germline ends. The CDR3 sequence is 20 residues long. The germline CDR1 and CDR2 sequences are MNHEY and SMNVEV (reference sequence). The CDR3 nucleotides are TGTGCCAGCAGTTCATACAACCAGGGTAGCCACAAAAAATCTTTCTACGAGCAGTACTTC. It codes for CASSSYNQGSHKKSFYEQYF.

V is TRBV5-1 and J is TRBJ2-5, with 12 bases fitting TRBD2. The length of the CDR3 is 15 residues. The V gene end was trimmed by 4 bases and the J gene end by 3 bases; junction bases not matched to a gene: 4. From germline, CDR1 is SGHRS and CDR2 YFSETQ. The CDR3 loop reads CASSPRTSGEETQYF. The CDR3 DNA sequence: TGCGCCAGCAGCCCCCGGACTAGCGGGGAAGAGACCCAGTACTTC.

V usage is TRBV5-1 and J usage is TRBJ2-7; TRBD1 matches 9 bases. This CDR3 is 14 amino acids long. From germline, CDR1 is SGHRS and CDR2 YFSETQ. V was pared by 6 bases and J by 4 bases, with 8 bases of the junction left unmatched. CDR3 sequence: CASTEGQGRYEQYF. The CDR3 coding sequence is TGCGCCAGCACCGAGGGACAGGGTCGATACGAGCAGTACTTC.

This clone was seen a handful of times. The DNA for the CDR3 is TGCGCCAGCAGCCACATAGGACAGGCAATCTCTGGAAACACCATATATTTT. Its protein is CASSHIGQAISGNTIYF. This sequence joins TRBV4-1 and TRBJ1-3; 7 bases align to TRBD1. This CDR3 is built from 17 residues. J lost 0 bases, V lost 3 bases, and 8 bases had no gene match. Germline CDR1 reads MGHRA; CDR2 reads YSYEKL.